This entry is about one T cell receptor (beta chain). No antigen is known for it. This sample was included in a study of OX40 agonist ivuxolimab in advanced cancers. Study context: Three partial responders included one hepatocellular carcinoma patient and two cutaneous melanoma patients. Overall study results and limits: CD4+ and CD8+ blood T cells expanded clonally by week 6 at 0.1 to 3.0 mg/kg.

The CDR3 is 16 residues long. Germline loops: CDR1 SGHAT, CDR2 FQNNGV. J was trimmed by 1 base and V by 5 bases; bases with no gene match: 8. Sequenced by immunoSEQ multiplex PCR; TCRdb stores in-frame clones only, minus some. Here the sample spans tens of thousands of clones, about 85% being singletons. The sequence was obtained from an adult with an advanced solid tumor such as melanoma, head and neck, liver or kidney cancer. Source: CD4+ or CD8+ T cells sorted from blood, taken in a trial of the OX40 agonist ivuxolimab. J is TRBJ2-3 and V is TRBV11-2; 8 nucleotides agree with TRBD2. CDR3 sequence (DNA): TGTGCCAGCAGCCCTGTGGCGGGGGGAGGCACAGATACGCAGTATTTT. This sequence encodes CASSPVAGGGTDTQYF.